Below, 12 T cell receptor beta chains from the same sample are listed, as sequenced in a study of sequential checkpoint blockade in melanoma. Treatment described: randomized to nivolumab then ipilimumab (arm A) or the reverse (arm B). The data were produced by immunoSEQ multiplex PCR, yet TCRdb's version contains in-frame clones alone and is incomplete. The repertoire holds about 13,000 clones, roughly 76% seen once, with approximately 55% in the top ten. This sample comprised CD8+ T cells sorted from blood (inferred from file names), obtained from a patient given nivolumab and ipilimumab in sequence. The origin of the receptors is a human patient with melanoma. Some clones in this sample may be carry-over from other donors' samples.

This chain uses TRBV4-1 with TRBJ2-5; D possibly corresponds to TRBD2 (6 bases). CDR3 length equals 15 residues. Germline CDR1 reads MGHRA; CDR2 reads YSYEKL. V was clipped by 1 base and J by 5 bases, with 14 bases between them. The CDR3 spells CASSQVKSGWETQYF. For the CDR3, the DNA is TGCGCCAGCAGCCAAGTTAAGAGCGGGTGGGAGACCCAGTACTTC.

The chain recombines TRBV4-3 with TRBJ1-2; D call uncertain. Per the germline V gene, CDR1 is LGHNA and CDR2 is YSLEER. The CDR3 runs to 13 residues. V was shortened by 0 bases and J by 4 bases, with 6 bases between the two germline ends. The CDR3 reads CASSQDPGYGYTF. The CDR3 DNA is TGCGCCAGCAGCCAAGATCCCGGCTATGGCTACACCTTC.

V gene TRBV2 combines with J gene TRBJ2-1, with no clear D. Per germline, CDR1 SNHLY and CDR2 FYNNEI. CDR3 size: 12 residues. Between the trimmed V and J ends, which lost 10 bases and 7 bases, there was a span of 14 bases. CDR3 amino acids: CATQYQRNEQFF. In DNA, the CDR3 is TGTGCCACCCAATATCAGCGAAATGAGCAGTTCTTC.

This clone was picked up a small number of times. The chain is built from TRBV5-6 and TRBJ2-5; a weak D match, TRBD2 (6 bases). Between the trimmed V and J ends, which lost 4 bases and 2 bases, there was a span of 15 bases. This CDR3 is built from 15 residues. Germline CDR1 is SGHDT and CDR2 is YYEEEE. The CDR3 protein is CASSDPDYPQETQYF. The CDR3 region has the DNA TGTGCCAGCAGCGATCCGGACTATCCTCAAGAGACCCAGTACTTC.

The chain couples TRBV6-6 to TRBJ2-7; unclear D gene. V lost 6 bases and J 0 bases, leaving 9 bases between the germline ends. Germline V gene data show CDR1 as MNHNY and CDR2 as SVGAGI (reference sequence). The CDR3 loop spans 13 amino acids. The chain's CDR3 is CASSLERSYEQYF. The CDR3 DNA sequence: TGTGCCAGCAGCCTGGAGCGCTCCTACGAGCAGTACTTC.

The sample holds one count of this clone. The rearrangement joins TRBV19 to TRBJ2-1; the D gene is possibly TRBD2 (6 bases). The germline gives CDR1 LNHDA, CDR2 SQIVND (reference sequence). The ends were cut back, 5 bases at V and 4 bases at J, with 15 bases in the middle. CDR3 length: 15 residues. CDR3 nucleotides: TGTGCCAGTAGTGGAGGGAGAGATGATTACAATGAGCAGTTCTTC. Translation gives CASSGGRDDYNEQFF.

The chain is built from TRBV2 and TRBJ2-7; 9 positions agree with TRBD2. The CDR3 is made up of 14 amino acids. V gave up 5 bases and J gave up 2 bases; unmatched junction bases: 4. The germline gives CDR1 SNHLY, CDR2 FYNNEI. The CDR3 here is CASSFASGAYEQYF. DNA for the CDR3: TGTGCCAGCAGTTTTGCTAGCGGGGCCTACGAGCAGTACTTC.

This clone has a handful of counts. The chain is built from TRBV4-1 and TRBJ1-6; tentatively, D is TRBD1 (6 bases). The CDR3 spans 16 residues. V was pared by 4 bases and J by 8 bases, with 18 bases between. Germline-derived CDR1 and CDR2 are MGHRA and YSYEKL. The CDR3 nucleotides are TGCGCCAGCAGCCCCCGGAGTCAGGGGACGCATTCACCCCTCCACTTT. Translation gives CASSPRSQGTHSPLHF.

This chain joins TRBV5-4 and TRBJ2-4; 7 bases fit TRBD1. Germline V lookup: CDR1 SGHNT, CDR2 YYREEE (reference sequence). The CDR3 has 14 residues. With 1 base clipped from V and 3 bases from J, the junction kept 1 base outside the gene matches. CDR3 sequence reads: CASSLRDSKNIQYF. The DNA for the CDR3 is TGTGCCAGCAGCTTGCGGGACAGCAAAAACATTCAGTACTTC. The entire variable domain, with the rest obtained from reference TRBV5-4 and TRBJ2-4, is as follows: ETGVTQSPTHLIKTRGQQVTLRCSSQSGHNTVSWYQQALGQGPQFIFQYYREEENGRGNFPPRFSGLQFPNYSSELNVNALELDDSALYLCASSLRDSKNIQYFGAGTRLSVL.

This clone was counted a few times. The CDR3 nucleotides read TGTGCCAGCAGCTTTGTCGGCTACGAGCAGTACTTC. Protein: CASSFVGYEQYF. The J gene is TRBJ2-7, the V gene TRBV7-9; D gene uncertain. V gave up 3 bases and J gave up 3 bases, with 6 bases separating them. The CDR3 covers 12 residues. Germline assignment: CDR1 SEHNR and CDR2 FQNEAQ (reference sequence).

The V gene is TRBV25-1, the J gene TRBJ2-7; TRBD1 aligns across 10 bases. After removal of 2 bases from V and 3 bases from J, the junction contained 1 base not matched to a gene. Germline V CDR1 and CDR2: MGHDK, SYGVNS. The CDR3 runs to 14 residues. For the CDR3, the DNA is TGTGCCAGCAGTGAAGGACAGGGGGTCTACGAGCAGTACTTC. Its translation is CASSEGQGVYEQYF.

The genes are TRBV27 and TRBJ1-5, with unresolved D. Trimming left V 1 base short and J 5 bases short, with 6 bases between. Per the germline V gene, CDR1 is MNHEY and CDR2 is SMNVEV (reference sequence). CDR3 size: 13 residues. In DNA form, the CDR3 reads TGTGCCAGCAGTTTATATGGAGATCAGCCCCAGCATTTT. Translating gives CASSLYGDQPQHF.